This is a list of T cell receptor beta chains from one sample in a study of shared clonotypes between healthy human individuals. The assay was immunoSEQ multiplex PCR, and TCRdb's table has in-frame clones only and misses some. The sample holds some 690,000 clones; 80% to 95% are singletons and the top ten take about a third. Sequencing was performed on memory CD8+ T cells from PBMCs. The origin of the receptors is a man between 18 and 35 years old in good health. Some clones in this sample may be carry-over from other donors' samples. The CDR3 runs from the conserved cysteine through the conserved F or W. D genes are given only for firm matches. Rows may omit the clone size; those that give it use once, few, many or a size class.

>TRBJ2-7|-|TRBV19|-
CASKGGAAAYEQYF
TGTGCCAGTAAGGGGGGCGCCGCCGCCTACGAGCAGTACTTC
>TRBJ2-2|-|TRBV2|TRBD1
CASRDRGQVGELFF
TGTGCCAGCCGGGACAGGGGGCAGGTCGGGGAGCTGTTTTTT
>TRBJ1-1|few|TRBV29-1|-
CSVYDSGLYKAFF
TGCAGCGTGTATGACAGCGGATTATATAAAGCTTTCTTT
>TRBJ1-2|-|TRBV9|TRBD1
CASSPGQGAPSYGYTF
TGTGCCAGCAGCCCCGGACAGGGGGCTCCTTCCTATGGCTACACCTTC
>TRBJ2-7|-|TRBV19|TRBD1
CASSPHPGTGEYEQYF
TGTGCCAGTAGTCCTCACCCCGGGACAGGGGAGTACGAGCAGTACTTC
>TRBJ2-2|few|TRBV7-9|-
CASSSGTGELFF
TGTGCCAGCAGCTCGGGCACCGGGGAGCTGTTTTTT
>TRBJ2-2|-|TRBV28|-
CASSLFAGELFF
TGTGCCAGCAGTTTATTTGCCGGGGAGCTGTTTTTT
>TRBJ2-7|-|TRBV9|-
CASSSRSYEQYF
TGTGCCAGCAGCTCTAGGAGCTACGAGCAGTACTTC
>TRBJ2-6|-|TRBV7-9|-
CASSQNRVSGANVLTF
TGTGCCAGCAGCCAGAACAGGGTCTCTGGGGCCAACGTCCTGACTTTC
>TRBJ2-7|few|TRBV9|TRBD2
CASSAGAGRISYEQYF
TGTGCCAGCAGCGCCGGAGCGGGACGCATTTCCTACGAGCAGTACTTC
>TRBJ2-1|-|TRBV10-1|-
CASSASMDSEQFF
TGCGCCAGCAGCGCTTCTATGGACAGCGAGCAGTTCTTC
>TRBJ2-1|-|TRBV11-2|-
CASSAQVYNEQFF
TGTGCCAGCAGCGCACAGGTCTACAATGAGCAGTTCTTC
>TRBJ1-1|-|TRBV29-1|-
CSPKNTEAFF
TGCAGCCCCAAGAACACTGAAGCTTTCTTT
>TRBJ2-5|-|TRBV14|-
CASSQEARGDETQYF
TGTGCCAGCAGCCAAGAGGCAAGGGGGGACGAGACCCAGTACTTC
>TRBJ2-5|-|TRBV6-5|-
CASSYPGTQYF
TGTGCCAGCAGTTACCCTGGGACCCAGTACTTC